This T cell receptor beta chain came from a study of Graves' ophthalmopathy and Graves' hyperthyroidism. The CDR3 totals 16 residues. V was pared by 3 bases and J by 0 bases, with 9 bases between. As the template, RNA transcripts were used to amplify TCR beta CDR3 regions. First-round RT-PCR relied on HTBI primers, and a second-round multiplex PCR came next. Using its own MiXCR run on the multiplex PCR reads, TCRdb lists one record per CDR3 protein. The sample lists about 380,000 distinct CDR3 sequences; approximately 15% were seen once. This clonotype was observed a handful of times. Sequencing was done on a sample of peripheral blood. The chain carries TRBV12-3 or TRBV12-4 and TRBJ1-6; no definite D call. The sequence came from a woman in her late teens or twenties with stable Graves' hyperthyroidism. The CDR3 sequence: CASSFSPSSYNSPLHF. CDR3 bases: TGTGCCAGCAGTTTTTCTCCGAGCTCCTATAATTCACCCCTCCACTTT.